This entry lists 10 T cell receptor beta chains sequenced from one sample in a study of early T cells in non-severe SARS-CoV-2 infection. A single record per CDR3 protein comes from TCRdb applying MiXCR to the 5' RACE reads. The sample lists about 56,000 distinct CDR3 sequences; approximately 15% were seen once. Material: whole blood, obtained at baseline. All receptors derive from an adult who was a healthcare worker with PCR-confirmed SARS-CoV-2 infection or an uninfected control (not recorded which).

This sequence joins TRBV6-5 and TRBJ2-7; 8 bases match TRBD2. V gave up 6 bases and J gave up 5 bases; unmatched junction bases: 15. CDR1 MNHEY and CDR2 SVGAGI come from the germline V gene. The CDR3 has 16 residues. The CDR3 reads CASSRLPGLGSHEQYF. In nucleotides, the CDR3 is TGTGCCAGCAGCCGCCTTCCGGGACTAGGGTCTCACGAGCAGTACTTC.

In nucleotides, the CDR3 is TGTGCCAGCAGACCGGGACAGGACTATGGCTACACCTTC. Amino acid sequence: CASRPGQDYGYTF. The chain couples TRBV27 to TRBJ1-2, with 8 bases aligning to TRBD1. The CDR3 spans 13 residues. Germline loops: CDR1 MNHEY, CDR2 SMNVEV (reference sequence). V lost 6 bases to trimming and J lost 3 bases; unmatched junction nucleotides: 3.

This clonotype was counted between two and nine times. DNA for the CDR3: TGTGCCAGCAGCTTGGACTCCGGGACTAGTGACGAGCAGTTCTTC. Protein sequence: CASSLDSGTSDEQFF. V and J are TRBV7-3 and TRBJ2-1, with 8 bases fitting TRBD2. The junction had 11 bases not matched to a gene; V was cut back by 3 bases and J by 10 bases. Germline lookup yields CDR1 SGHTA and CDR2 FQGTGA. The CDR3 has 15 amino acids.

The chain joins TRBV4-1 to TRBJ2-5; 8 nucleotides line up with TRBD1. V lost 0 bases and J lost 5; bases outside the gene matches: 8. This CDR3 comprises 16 residues. Germline CDR1 MGHRA, CDR2 YSYEKL. The CDR3 DNA follows: TGCGCCAGCAGCCAAGATCGGACAGGGATATTGGAGACCCAGTACTTC. It encodes CASSQDRTGILETQYF.

The chain carries TRBV5-6 and TRBJ2-2; no reliable D call. With 0 bases removed from V and 8 bases from J, the gap between germline ends came to 11 bases. CDR3 length: 14 residues. CDR1 and CDR2 from the germline V gene are SGHDT and YYEEEE. For the CDR3, the DNA is TGTGCCAGCAGCTTGGGGCGCAACGGTGGGGAGCTGTTTTTT. This translates into CASSLGRNGGELFF.

The sample holds a few counts of this clonotype. The rearrangement joins TRBV7-6 to TRBJ2-1; D remains ambiguous. Trimming removed 4 bases from V and 7 bases from J, with 11 bases in between. The CDR3 has 13 residues. Germline CDR1 reads SGHVS; CDR2 reads FNYEAQ. The CDR3 reads CASSSSMGNEQFF. In nucleotides, the CDR3 is TGTGCCAGCAGCTCCTCAATGGGGAATGAGCAGTTCTTC.

This clonotype was found many times. The chain uses TRBV9 and TRBJ2-1, with D possibly matching TRBD2 (5 bases). The CDR3 has 14 residues. Germline V gives CDR1 SGDLS, CDR2 YYNGEE. Trimming shortened V by 3 bases and J by 7 bases, and 14 bases separated the two germline ends. DNA of the CDR3: TGTGCCAGCAGCGCCCGAGACGGAGGAAATGAGCAGTTCTTC. This encodes CASSARDGGNEQFF.

In this sample, this clonotype turned up a few times. The V gene is TRBV14, the J gene TRBJ2-3; the D gene is possibly TRBD1 (5 bases). The length of the CDR3 is 18 residues. The V gene lost 3 bases and the J gene lost 6 bases, with 25 bases spanning the gap. Germline CDR1 SGHDN, CDR2 FVKESK. This CDR3 is CASSHQETRQNPRDTQYF. The DNA of the CDR3 is TGTGCCAGCAGCCACCAAGAAACAAGACAGAACCCAAGGGATACGCAGTATTTT.

Many counts were recorded for this clonotype. The J gene is TRBJ1-6, the V gene TRBV29-1, with 7 positions matching TRBD1. CDR1 is SQVTM, CDR2 ANQGSEA, per germline. V lost 8 bases, J lost 8 bases, and 9 bases stayed unmatched. The CDR3 is made up of 13 amino acids. The CDR3 is CSSRDSQYSPLHF. The CDR3 coding sequence is TGCAGCTCCAGGGACAGCCAATATTCACCCCTCCACTTT.

The table lists this clonotype with a few counts. The genes are TRBV12-3 or TRBV12-4 and TRBJ2-1; no firm D call. This CDR3 has 8 residues. Between the trimmed V and J ends, which lost 11 bases and 6 bases, there was a span of 2 bases. The CDR3 bases are TGTGCCCGCAATGAGCAGTTCTTC. This gives the protein CARNEQFF.